These 26 T cell receptor beta chains were all obtained from the same sample, sequenced in a study of T-cell memory formation after mild COVID-19 (dated by TCRdb to the early 2020s). The library was obtained by 5' RACE. This sample was sequenced with an Illumina NovaSeq 6000. Using fastp at Q25 and MiXCR, TCRdb reprocessed the public reads and kept productive beta chains. Merged by CDR3 protein, the rows form single entries marked with the most common genes and DNA. The sample yields around 400,000 distinct CDR3 sequences; approximately 25% were counted once. Clones ranked in the top ten supply 7.5% to 10% of the sample. What was sequenced was PBMCs or a T cell subset sorted from them (not recorded which). Source of these receptors: an adult woman who had mild COVID-19 (a few samples of this study predate the infection). The sample titles of this study are shuffled in the database, so cell type and time point are left out; the donor was told from shared clones.

This clonotype was seen more than once but under ten times. This chain joins TRBV6-2 or TRBV6-3 and TRBJ1-2, with unresolved D. With 5 bases removed from V and 2 bases from J, the gap between germline ends came to 6 bases. This CDR3 has 12 residues. CDR1 is MNHEY, CDR2 SVGEGT, per germline. The CDR3 DNA reads as TGTGCCAGCAGTCGACCGAACTATGGCTACACCTTC. This codes for CASSRPNYGYTF.

This clonotype was detected a few times. The chain has TRBV5-1 and TRBJ2-3; D possibly corresponds to TRBD1 (7 bases). V was pared by 1 base and J by 1 base, with 13 bases between. Germline V gene sequence: CDR1 SGHRS, CDR2 YFSETQ. The CDR3 runs to 16 residues. The CDR3 protein is CASSLTGDSGTDTQYF. The CDR3 nucleotides are TGCGCCAGCAGCTTGACGGGGGACAGCGGCACAGATACGCAGTATTTT.

V and J are TRBV4-2 and TRBJ1-2; tentatively, D is TRBD1 (5 bases). The germline V gene encodes CDR1 LGHNA and CDR2 YNFKEQ. CDR3 length: 15 residues. V was pared by 0 bases and J by 4 bases, with 12 bases between. This CDR3 reads CASSQDQWGGYGYTF. The CDR3 DNA reads TGTGCCAGCAGCCAAGATCAATGGGGCGGCTATGGCTACACCTTC.

This clonotype was seen more than once but under ten times. This sequence joins TRBV9 and TRBJ2-1, with 15 bases aligning to TRBD2. CDR3 length equals 19 residues. Germline V gene data show CDR1 as SGDLS and CDR2 as YYNGEE. The V segment lost 2 bases and the J segment 0 bases; nucleotides outside the gene matches: 6. This CDR3 reads CASSVVGTSGGFSYNEQFF. CDR3 DNA: TGTGCCAGCAGCGTGGTAGGGACTAGCGGGGGGTTCTCCTACAATGAGCAGTTCTTC.

J is TRBJ2-7 and V is TRBV6-6; maybe TRBD2 (5 bases). The V end lost 2 bases, the J end lost 3 bases, and 23 bases lay between the germline ends. CDR3 length: 18 amino acids. CDR1 MNHNY and CDR2 SVGAGI come from the germline V gene (reference sequence). CDR3 sequence reads: CASSYPRLPGTHVYEQYF. The CDR3 DNA is TGTGCCAGCAGTTACCCCCGGCTCCCGGGAACGCATGTCTACGAGCAGTACTTC.

This clonotype was seen a few times. The chain is built from TRBV5-4 and TRBJ2-1, with TRBD2 matching over 7 bases. Unmatched junction bases numbered 14, after V lost 9 bases and J lost 5 bases. This CDR3 spans 15 amino acids. Germline V gene lookup returns CDR1 SGHNT and CDR2 YYREEE (reference sequence). The CDR3 DNA is TGTGCCACCATTAGGCCGGGACTACTAAACAATGAGCAGTTCTTC. It specifies CATIRPGLLNNEQFF.

The chain has TRBV18 and TRBJ1-2, with D possibly being TRBD1 (5 bases). This CDR3 has 14 residues. The ends were cut back, 3 bases at V and 3 bases at J, with 11 bases in the middle. Germline values: CDR1 KGHSH, CDR2 LQKENI. CDR3 DNA: TGTGCCAGCTCACCCCCGGGGGTAGACTATGGCTACACCTTC. It translates to CASSPPGVDYGYTF.

V gene TRBV9 combines with J gene TRBJ1-1; 9 positions match TRBD1. With V trimmed by 4 bases and J by 6 bases, 16 bases remained unmatched. CDR3 size: 17 residues. CDR1 and CDR2 from the germline V gene are SGDLS and YYNGEE. CDR3 sequence (DNA): TGTGCCAGCAGCAGTATCGGGGGACAGGGCGGGAAGGCTGAAGCTTTCTTT. It yields the protein CASSSIGGQGGKAEAFF.

The genes are TRBV10-3 and TRBJ1-1; D is uncertain. This CDR3 is built from 13 residues. Trimming left V 4 bases short and J 1 base short, with 7 bases between. Germline assignment: CDR1 ENHRY and CDR2 SYGVKD. The CDR3 bases are TGTGCCATCAGTGCTACAGCGAACACTGAAGCTTTCTTT. Its translation: CAISATANTEAFF.

This clonotype has a handful of counts. The V gene is TRBV15, the J gene TRBJ2-3; TRBD2 matches at 14 bases. This CDR3 contains 20 residues. V was clipped by 2 bases and J by 2 bases; unmatched bases: 12. Per germline, CDR1 LNHNV and CDR2 YYDKDF (reference sequence). The CDR3 region is CATSRTGLAGVPPDTDTQYF. For the CDR3, the DNA is TGTGCCACCAGCAGAACGGGACTAGCGGGGGTTCCGCCCGACACAGATACGCAGTATTTT.

This clonotype was detected only a few times. The CDR3 is CASSYSSFRLNERGSYNEQFF. The CDR3, as DNA: TGTGCCAGCAGTTACTCTTCGTTCCGGTTGAACGAGCGGGGGTCCTACAATGAGCAGTTCTTC. The chain has TRBV6-5 and TRBJ2-1, with 8 bases that match TRBD2. Germline CDR1 is MNHEY and CDR2 is SVGAGI. The CDR3 is 21 amino acids. The junction had 17 bases not matched to a gene; V was cut back by 0 bases and J by 1 base.

This clonotype occurred a few times. V and J are TRBV28 and TRBJ2-1; unclear D gene. Trimming stripped 7 bases from V and 7 bases from J, with 8 bases between. Germline lookup yields CDR1 MDHEN and CDR2 SYDVKM. CDR3 size: 11 residues. CDR3 loop: CASTVSNEQFF. CDR3 nucleotides: TGTGCCAGCACCGTTTCTAATGAGCAGTTCTTC.

This chain links TRBV10-3 with TRBJ1-5, with D hard to call. CDR3 length equals 12 residues. Trimming removed 2 bases from V and 7 bases from J, with 6 bases in between. CDR1 is ENHRY and CDR2 is SYGVKD in the germline V gene. CDR3 region: CAISEPDQPQHF. The CDR3 bases are TGTGCCATCAGTGAGCCAGACCAGCCCCAGCATTTT.

This clonotype was seen more than once but under ten times. V is TRBV2 and J is TRBJ2-7; D unclear. V lost 7 bases and J lost 3, with 13 bases in between. The CDR3 extends over 13 amino acids. CDR1 SNHLY and CDR2 FYNNEI come from the germline V gene. As DNA, the CDR3 is TGTGCCAGCAACTTGAAATCTGGCTACGAGCAGTACTTC. Its protein is CASNLKSGYEQYF.

This clonotype has more than one count but fewer than ten. V is TRBV7-3 and J is TRBJ2-3, with unresolved D. V lost 2 bases, J lost 4 bases, and 13 bases lay in between. In germline, CDR1 is SGHTA, CDR2 FQGTGA. This CDR3 is 15 amino acids long. The CDR3 bases are TGTGCCAGCAGCTTACTCCCCCATGGCGCAGATACGCAGTATTTT. Residues: CASSLLPHGADTQYF.

This clonotype was recorded a few times. This chain connects TRBV13 to TRBJ2-7; D perhaps matches TRBD2 (5 bases). The germline CDR1 and CDR2 sequences are PRHDT and FYEKMQ (reference sequence). The V gene lost 1 base and the J gene lost 5 bases, with 9 bases spanning the gap. CDR3 length equals 13 residues. CDR3 coding DNA: TGTGCCAGCAGCTTAGTCGGGGTTCACGAGCAGTACTTC. Translation: CASSLVGVHEQYF.

The chain recombines TRBV27 with TRBJ1-1; 9 nucleotides line up with TRBD1. CDR1 and CDR2 from the germline V gene are MNHEY and SMNVEV (reference sequence). V gave up 5 bases and J gave up 5 bases; unmatched junction bases: 9. This CDR3 region has 15 residues. The CDR3 region is CASSPQQGAGTEAFF. DNA for the CDR3: TGTGCCAGCAGTCCACAACAGGGGGCTGGGACTGAAGCTTTCTTT.

The J gene is TRBJ1-5, the V gene TRBV20-1; weak D call: TRBD1 (5 bases). The germline V gene encodes CDR1 DFQATT and CDR2 SNEGSKA (reference sequence). The CDR3 sequence is 14 residues long. Trimming left V 2 bases short and J 2 bases short, with 10 bases between. CDR3 sequence (DNA): TGCAGTGCTAGATCCCAGGGCGGCAATCAGCCCCAGCATTTT. Protein product: CSARSQGGNQPQHF.

This clonotype was seen a handful of times. This chain links TRBV30 with TRBJ2-7, with 8 bases identical to TRBD2. The CDR3 has 15 residues. Germline V gene sequence: CDR1 GTSNPN, CDR2 SVGIG (reference sequence). Trimming removed 1 base from V and 6 bases from J; junction bases left unmatched: 11. The chain's CDR3 is CAWSGRAGGGLEQYF. CDR3 in DNA: TGTGCCTGGAGTGGTCGGGCGGGGGGTGGTCTCGAGCAGTACTTC.

There are a few counts of this clonotype. DNA for the CDR3: TGTGCCAGTAGTGTCACTGCAACGTCCTACGAGCAGTACTTC. It is translated as CASSVTATSYEQYF. V usage is TRBV19 and J usage is TRBJ2-7, with D hard to call. V lost 5 bases, J lost 1 base, and 12 bases lay in between. The CDR3 loop spans 14 amino acids. The germline gives CDR1 LNHDA, CDR2 SQIVND (reference sequence). Based on the CDR3 plus reference TRBV19 and TRBJ2-7, the full variable domain is DGGITQSPKYLFRKEGQNVTLSCEQNLNHDAMYWYRQDPGQGLRLIYYSQIVNDFQKGDIAEGYSVSREKKESFPLTVTSAQKNPTAFYLCASSVTATSYEQYFGPGTRLTVT.

In its sample, this clonotype was seen a few times. CDR3: CASSLDPRNNEQFF. For the CDR3, the DNA is TGTGCCAGCAGCTTAGATCCCAGGAACAATGAGCAGTTCTTC. The rearrangement uses TRBV7-8 and TRBJ2-1, with D unclear. Per the germline V gene, CDR1 is SGHVS and CDR2 is FQNEAQ. This CDR3 has 14 amino acids. Trimming took 1 base from V and 5 from J, leaving 9 bases between them. The whole variable domain, filled in from reference TRBV7-8 and TRBJ2-1, reads GAGVSQSPRYKVAKRGQDVALRCDPISGHVSLFWYQQALGQGPEFLTYFQNEAQLDKSGLPSDRFFAERPEGSVSTLKIQRTQQEDSAVYLCASSLDPRNNEQFFGPGTRLTVL.

Many counts were recorded for this clonotype. V gene TRBV4-1 combines with J gene TRBJ2-7; D may be TRBD2 (7 bases). Germline CDR1 and CDR2: MGHRA and YSYEKL. The CDR3 consists of 17 residues. V lost 5 bases to trimming and J lost 0 bases, with 20 bases between them. CDR3 sequence reads: CASSFAFGGASSYEQYF. The CDR3 bases are TGCGCCAGCAGCTTCGCCTTTGGGGGGGCGAGCTCCTACGAGCAGTACTTC.

This clonotype was counted only a few times. The rearrangement uses TRBV7-2 and TRBJ1-3; D unclear. Germline loops: CDR1 SGHTA, CDR2 FQGNSA. The CDR3 has 14 residues. Trimming pared 3 bases from V and 0 bases from J, leaving 6 bases between. CDR3 in DNA: TGTGCCAGCAGCTTTTGGGGCTCTGGAAACACCATATATTTT. Protein: CASSFWGSGNTIYF.

This clonotype occurred a few times. The chain links TRBV7-9 to TRBJ1-1, with a tentative D call TRBD1 (6 bases). The CDR3 runs to 13 residues. Germline V gives CDR1 SEHNR, CDR2 FQNEAQ (reference sequence). Deletions cut 6 bases from V and 8 bases from J, with 16 bases between. The DNA of the CDR3 is TGTGCCAGCAGTTATGATGCAGGGGTCGAAGCTTTCTTT. This sequence encodes CASSYDAGVEAFF.

This clonotype was observed a few times. The genes are TRBV4-3 and TRBJ2-7; tentatively, D is TRBD1 (6 bases). The CDR3 contains 15 residues. V was trimmed by 0 bases and J by 2 bases, leaving 11 bases between them. CDR1 LGHNA and CDR2 YSLEER come from the germline V gene. The CDR3 loop is CASSQDRGPAYEQYF. The CDR3, as DNA: TGCGCCAGCAGCCAAGACAGGGGCCCGGCCTACGAGCAGTACTTC.

V and J are TRBV3-1 and TRBJ2-2; D call uncertain. V gave up 5 bases and J gave up 5 bases, with 9 bases separating them. Germline V gives CDR1 LGHDT, CDR2 YNNKEL (reference sequence). The CDR3 consists of 13 residues. CDR3: CASSTTRTGELFF. In DNA form, the CDR3 reads TGTGCCAGCAGCACCACAAGGACCGGGGAGCTGTTTTTT.